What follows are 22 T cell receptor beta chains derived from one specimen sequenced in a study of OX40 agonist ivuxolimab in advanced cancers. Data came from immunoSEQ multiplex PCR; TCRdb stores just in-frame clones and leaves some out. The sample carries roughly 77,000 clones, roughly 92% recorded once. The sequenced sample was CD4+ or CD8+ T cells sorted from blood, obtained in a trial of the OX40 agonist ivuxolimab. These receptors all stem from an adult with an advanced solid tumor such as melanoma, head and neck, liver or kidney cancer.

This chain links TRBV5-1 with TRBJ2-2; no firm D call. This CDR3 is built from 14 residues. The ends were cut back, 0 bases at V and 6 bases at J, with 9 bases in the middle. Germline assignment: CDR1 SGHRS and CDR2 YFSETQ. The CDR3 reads CASSLEAYAGELFF. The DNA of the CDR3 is TGCGCCAGCAGCTTGGAGGCTTATGCCGGGGAGCTGTTTTTT.

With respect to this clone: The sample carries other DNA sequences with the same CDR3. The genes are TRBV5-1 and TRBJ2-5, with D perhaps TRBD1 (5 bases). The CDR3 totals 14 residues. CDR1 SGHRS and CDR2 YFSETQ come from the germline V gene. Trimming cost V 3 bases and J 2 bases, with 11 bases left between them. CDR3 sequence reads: CASSSAGFQETQYF. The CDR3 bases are TGCGCCAGCAGCTCAGCAGGGTTTCAAGAGACCCAGTACTTC.

Here the CDR3 reads CARSSEGLAGAPLNEQFF. CDR3 nucleotide sequence: TGTGCCAGAAGCTCTGAAGGACTAGCGGGAGCCCCTCTCAATGAGCAGTTCTTC. The rearrangement joins TRBV5-3 to TRBJ2-1, with 13 bases aligning to TRBD2. TRBV5-3 is an ORF for which the function is uncertain. The CDR3 covers 18 residues. Trimming cost V 3 bases and J 6 bases; bases outside gene matches: 12.

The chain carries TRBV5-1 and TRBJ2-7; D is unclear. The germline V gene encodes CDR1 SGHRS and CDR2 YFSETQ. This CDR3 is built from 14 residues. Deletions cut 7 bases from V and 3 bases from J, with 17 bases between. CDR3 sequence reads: CASRPPSPNYEQYF. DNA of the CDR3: TGCGCCAGCCGCCCGCCAAGTCCTAACTACGAGCAGTACTTC.

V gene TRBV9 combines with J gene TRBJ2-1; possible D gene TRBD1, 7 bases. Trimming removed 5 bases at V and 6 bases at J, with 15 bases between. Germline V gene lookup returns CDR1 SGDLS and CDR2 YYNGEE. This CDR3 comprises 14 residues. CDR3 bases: TGTGCCAGCAGTCGACAGGGAGGTTCCAATGAGCAGTTCTTC. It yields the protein CASSRQGGSNEQFF. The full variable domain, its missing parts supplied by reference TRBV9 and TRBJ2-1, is DSGVTQTPKHLITATGQRVTLRCSPRSGDLSVYWYQQSLDQGLQFLIQYYNGEERAKGNILERFSAQQFPDLHSELNLSSLELGDSALYFCASSRQGGSNEQFFGPGTRLTVL.

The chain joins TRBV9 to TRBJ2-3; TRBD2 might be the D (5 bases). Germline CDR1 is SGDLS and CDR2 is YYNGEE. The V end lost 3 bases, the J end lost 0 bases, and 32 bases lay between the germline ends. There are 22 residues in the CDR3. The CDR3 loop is CASSGDPPSEGEAGSSTDTQYF. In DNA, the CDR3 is TGTGCCAGCAGCGGTGACCCTCCAAGCGAGGGAGAGGCCGGTAGTAGCACAGATACGCAGTATTTT.

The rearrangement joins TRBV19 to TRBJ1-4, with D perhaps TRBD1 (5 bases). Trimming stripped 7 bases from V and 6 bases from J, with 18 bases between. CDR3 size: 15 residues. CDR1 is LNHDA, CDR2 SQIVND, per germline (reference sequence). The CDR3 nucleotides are TGTGCCAGTACCCCGTCGGGGGGAGGGTATGAAAAACTGTTTTTT. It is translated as CASTPSGGGYEKLFF.

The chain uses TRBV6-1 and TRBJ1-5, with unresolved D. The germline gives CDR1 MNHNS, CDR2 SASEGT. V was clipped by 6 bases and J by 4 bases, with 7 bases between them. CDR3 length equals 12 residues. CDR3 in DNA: TGTGCCAGCAGGGAGACAAATCAGCCCCAGCATTTT. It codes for CASRETNQPQHF.

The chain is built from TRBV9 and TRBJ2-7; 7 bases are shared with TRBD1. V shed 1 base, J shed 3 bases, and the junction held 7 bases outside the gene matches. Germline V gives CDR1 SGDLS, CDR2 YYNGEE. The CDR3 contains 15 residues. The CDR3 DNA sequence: TGTGCCAGCAGCGTAACGACAGGGAATGACTACGAGCAGTACTTC. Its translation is CASSVTTGNDYEQYF.

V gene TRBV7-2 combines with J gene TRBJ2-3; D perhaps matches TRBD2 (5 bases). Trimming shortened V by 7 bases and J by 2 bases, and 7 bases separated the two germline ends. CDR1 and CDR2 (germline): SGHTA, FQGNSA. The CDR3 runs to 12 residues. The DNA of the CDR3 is TGTGCCAGCAAGGGAGACACAGATACGCAGTATTTT. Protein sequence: CASKGDTDTQYF.

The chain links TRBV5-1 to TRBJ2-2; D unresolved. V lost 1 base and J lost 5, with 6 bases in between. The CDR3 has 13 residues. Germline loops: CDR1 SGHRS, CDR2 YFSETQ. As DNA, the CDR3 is TGCGCCAGCAGCTTGCTTCAGACCGGGGAGCTGTTTTTT. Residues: CASSLLQTGELFF.

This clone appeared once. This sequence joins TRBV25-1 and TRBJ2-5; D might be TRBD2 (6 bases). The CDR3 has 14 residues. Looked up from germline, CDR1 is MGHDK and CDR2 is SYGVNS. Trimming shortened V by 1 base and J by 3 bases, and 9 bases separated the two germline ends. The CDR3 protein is CASSELTGEETQYF. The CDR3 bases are TGTGCCAGCAGTGAATTAACGGGAGAAGAGACCCAGTACTTC.

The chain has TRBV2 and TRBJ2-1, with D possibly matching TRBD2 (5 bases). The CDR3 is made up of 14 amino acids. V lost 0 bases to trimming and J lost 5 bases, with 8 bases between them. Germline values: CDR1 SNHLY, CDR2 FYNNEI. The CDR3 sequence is CASSEARLNNEQFF. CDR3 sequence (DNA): TGTGCCAGCAGTGAAGCGAGACTAAACAATGAGCAGTTCTTC.

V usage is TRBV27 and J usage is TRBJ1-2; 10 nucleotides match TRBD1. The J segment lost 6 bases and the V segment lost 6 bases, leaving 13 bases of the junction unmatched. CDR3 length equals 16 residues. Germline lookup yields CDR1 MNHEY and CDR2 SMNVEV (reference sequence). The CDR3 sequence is CASRKLDRGEYDGYTF. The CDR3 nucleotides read TGTGCCAGCAGAAAACTGGACAGGGGGGAGTACGATGGCTACACCTTC.

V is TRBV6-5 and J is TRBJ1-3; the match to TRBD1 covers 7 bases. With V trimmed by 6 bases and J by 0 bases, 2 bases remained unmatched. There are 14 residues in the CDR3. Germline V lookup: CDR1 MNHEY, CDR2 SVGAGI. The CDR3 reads CASRAGGSGNTIYF. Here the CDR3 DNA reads TGTGCCAGCAGAGCAGGGGGCTCTGGAAACACCATATATTTT.

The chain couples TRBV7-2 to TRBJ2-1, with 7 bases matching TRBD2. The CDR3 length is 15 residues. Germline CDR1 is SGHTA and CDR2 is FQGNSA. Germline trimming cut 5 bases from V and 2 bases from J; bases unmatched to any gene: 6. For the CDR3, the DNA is TGTGCCAGCAGCCCGCCGGCGGGGGCCTACAATGAGCAGTTCTTC. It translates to CASSPPAGAYNEQFF.

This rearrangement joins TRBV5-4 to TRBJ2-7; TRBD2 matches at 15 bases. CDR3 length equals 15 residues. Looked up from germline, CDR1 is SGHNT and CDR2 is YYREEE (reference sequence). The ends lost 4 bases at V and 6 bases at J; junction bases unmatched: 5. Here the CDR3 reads CASSPWTSGRGEQYF. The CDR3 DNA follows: TGTGCCAGCAGCCCATGGACTAGCGGGAGGGGCGAGCAGTACTTC. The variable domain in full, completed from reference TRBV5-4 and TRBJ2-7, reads ETGVTQSPTHLIKTRGQQVTLRCSSQSGHNTVSWYQQALGQGPQFIFQYYREEENGRGNFPPRFSGLQFPNYSSELNVNALELDDSALYLCASSPWTSGRGEQYFGPGTRLTVT.

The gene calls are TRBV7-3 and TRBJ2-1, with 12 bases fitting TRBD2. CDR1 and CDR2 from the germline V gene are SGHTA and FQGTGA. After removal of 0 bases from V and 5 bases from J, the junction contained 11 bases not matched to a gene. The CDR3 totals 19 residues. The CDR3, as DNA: TGTGCCAGCAGCTTAACTCCGTTCCTAGCGGGAGGGTTAGACAATGAGCAGTTCTTC. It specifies CASSLTPFLAGGLDNEQFF.

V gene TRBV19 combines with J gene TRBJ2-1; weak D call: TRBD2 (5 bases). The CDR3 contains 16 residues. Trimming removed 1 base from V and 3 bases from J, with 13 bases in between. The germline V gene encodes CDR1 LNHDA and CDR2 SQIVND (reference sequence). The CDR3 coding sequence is TGTGCCAGTAGTATAGGGGCTAGCCGGGGCTACAATGAGCAGTTCTTC. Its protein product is CASSIGASRGYNEQFF. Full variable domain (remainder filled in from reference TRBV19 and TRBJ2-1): DGGITQSPKYLFRKEGQNVTLSCEQNLNHDAMYWYRQDPGQGLRLIYYSQIVNDFQKGDIAEGYSVSREKKESFPLTVTSAQKNPTAFYLCASSIGASRGYNEQFFGPGTRLTVL.

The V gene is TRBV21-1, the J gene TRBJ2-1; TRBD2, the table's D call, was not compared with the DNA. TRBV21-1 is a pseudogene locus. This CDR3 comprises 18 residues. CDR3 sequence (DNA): TGTGCCAGCAGCACCTGTGGGGGGACTAGAGACATCGACAATGAGCAGTTCTTC. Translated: CASSTCGGTRDIDNEQFF.

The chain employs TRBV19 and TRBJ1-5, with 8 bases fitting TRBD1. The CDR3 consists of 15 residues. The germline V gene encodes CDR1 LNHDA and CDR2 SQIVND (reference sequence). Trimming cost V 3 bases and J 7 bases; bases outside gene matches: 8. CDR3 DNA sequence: TGTGCCAGTAGTATGGCCACAGGGGGAGGACAGCCCCAGCATTTT. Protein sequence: CASSMATGGGQPQHF.

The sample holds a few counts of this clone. This CDR3 is CASSLDHGYGYTF. CDR3 DNA: TGTGCCAGCAGCTTAGATCACGGGTATGGCTACACCTTC. The chain joins TRBV11-2 to TRBJ1-2; no firm D call. V was shortened by 0 bases and J by 5 bases, with 7 bases between the two germline ends. This CDR3 is built from 13 residues. Germline lookup yields CDR1 SGHAT and CDR2 FQNNGV.